The present TCR beta chain was sequenced within a study of cytomegalovirus exposure and HLA in healthy donors. For the study at large: A later analysis reported the same platform for the 110 or so validation repertoires and the roughly 630 first-cohort repertoires.

The sample holds a few counts of this clone. CDR3 length: 15 amino acids. Germline V lookup: CDR1 LNHDA, CDR2 SQIVND (reference sequence). V lost 7 bases, J lost 0 bases, and 6 bases stayed unmatched. Assay used: immunoSEQ multiplex PCR; TCRdb lists only in-frame clones, some missing. The sample has tens of thousands of clones, less than 96% seen once. The source material was PBMCs. This TCR was sampled from a man younger than 35 in good health and CMV-seropositive. This chain links TRBV19 with TRBJ1-3; 7 bases are a match to TRBD1. As DNA, the CDR3 is TGTGCCAGTATTCGCGGGACAGCCTCTGGAAACACCATATATTTT. It specifies CASIRGTASGNTIYF.